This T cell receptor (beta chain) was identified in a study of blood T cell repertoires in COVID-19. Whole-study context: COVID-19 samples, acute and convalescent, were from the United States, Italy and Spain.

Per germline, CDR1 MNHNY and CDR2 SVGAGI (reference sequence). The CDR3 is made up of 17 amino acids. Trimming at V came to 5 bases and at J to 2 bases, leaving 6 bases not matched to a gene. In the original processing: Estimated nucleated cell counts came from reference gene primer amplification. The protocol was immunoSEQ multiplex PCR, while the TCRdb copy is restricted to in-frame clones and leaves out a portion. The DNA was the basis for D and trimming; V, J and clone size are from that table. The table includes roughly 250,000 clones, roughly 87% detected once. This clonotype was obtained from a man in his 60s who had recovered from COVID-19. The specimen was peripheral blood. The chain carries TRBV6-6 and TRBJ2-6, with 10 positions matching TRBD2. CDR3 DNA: TGTGCCAGCAGTCCGGGACTAGCGTCTCCTGGGGCCAACGTCCTGACTTTC. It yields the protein CASSPGLASPGANVLTF.